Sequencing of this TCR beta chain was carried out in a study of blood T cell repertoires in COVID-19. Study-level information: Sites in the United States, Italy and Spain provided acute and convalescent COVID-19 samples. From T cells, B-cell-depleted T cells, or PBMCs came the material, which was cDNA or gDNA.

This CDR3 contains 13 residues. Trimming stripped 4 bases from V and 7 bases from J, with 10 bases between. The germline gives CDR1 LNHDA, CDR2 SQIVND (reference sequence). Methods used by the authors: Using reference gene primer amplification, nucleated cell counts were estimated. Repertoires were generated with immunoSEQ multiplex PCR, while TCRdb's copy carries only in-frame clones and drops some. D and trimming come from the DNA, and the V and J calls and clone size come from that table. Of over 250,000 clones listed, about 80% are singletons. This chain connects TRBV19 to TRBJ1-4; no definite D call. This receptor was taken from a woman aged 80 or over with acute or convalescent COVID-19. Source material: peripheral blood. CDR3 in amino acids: CASSRNAGEKLFF. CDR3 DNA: TGTGCCAGTAGTAGAAATGCCGGTGAAAAACTGTTTTTT.